These T cell receptor beta chains were read from a single sample in a study of human CD4 T cells and Enterobacteriaceae. Sequencing was performed with immunoSEQ multiplex PCR; in TCRdb, only in-frame clones are kept and a portion is missing. The repertoire holds 25,000 to 35,000 clones, with roughly 79% as singletons. The sample consisted of memory CD4+ T cells from blood. All receptors come from a human donor in good health. Both conserved end residues are part of each CDR3. Each record gives: V gene, clone size, CDR3 protein. Size tells how often a clone was seen (once, few, many) or the class of an expanded clone, and some rows leave it out.

>TRBV25-1|few
CASEELGAGADTQYF
>TRBV19|.
CASSPDYNQPQHF
>TRBV2|.
CASSDSRSGAGYNEQFF
>TRBV4-1|.
CASSQNPGGRGLAKNIQYF
>TRBV19|.
CASSMKGLAGVRAYNEQFF
>TRBV2|.
CASSEWLAGGETQYF
>TRBV6-4|medium-sized
CASSDGGGGNEQFF
>TRBV2|.
CASMREALPNVLTF
>TRBV25-1|.
CASRTSDSAGYTF
>TRBV10-1|.
CASNGSGSESYEQYF
>TRBV6-1|.
CASSSGGGHGQKLFF
>TRBV7-9|.
CASSVRQGQENTIYF
>TRBV5-6|.
CASSLDTGGSYGYTF